A single sample is the source of the 20 T cell receptor beta chains below, sequenced in a study of shared clonotypes between healthy human individuals. Data came from immunoSEQ multiplex PCR; TCRdb stores just in-frame clones and leaves some out. Among millions of clones listed, roughly nine tenths were seen once. Sequenced sample: naive CD4+ T cells sorted from blood. Subset defined: CD45RA+ positively selected. Source of these receptors: a young man in good health.

The chain recombines TRBV12-5 with TRBJ1-1; D is ambiguous. Deletions cut 2 bases from V and 11 bases from J, with 15 bases between. Germline-derived CDR1 and CDR2 are LGHNT and FRNRAP. CDR3 size: 13 residues. CDR3 protein: CASGLNGAPLAFF. CDR3 in DNA: TGTGCTAGTGGTTTGAACGGAGCTCCCTTGGCTTTCTTT.

The chain employs TRBV19 and TRBJ1-5, with D possibly TRBD1 on 6 matching bases. The CDR3 loop spans 12 amino acids. Germline CDR1 reads LNHDA; CDR2 reads SQIVND (reference sequence). V was clipped by 9 bases and J by 4 bases, with 10 bases between them. CDR3 in amino acids: CASQTGNQPQHF. In nucleotides, the CDR3 is TGTGCCAGCCAAACAGGGAATCAGCCCCAGCATTTT.

This CDR3 reads CASSGTSGGPTDTQYF. The CDR3 DNA reads as TGTGCCAGCAGCGGGACTAGCGGGGGCCCCACAGATACGCAGTATTTT. This rearrangement joins TRBV6-4 to TRBJ2-3, with 14 bases lining up with TRBD2. J lost 2 bases, V lost 6 bases, and 4 bases had no gene match. The CDR3 sequence is 16 residues long. Germline V gives CDR1 MRHNA, CDR2 SNTAGT.

This chain links TRBV6-6 with TRBJ1-1; D unresolved. Trimming took 4 bases from V and 2 from J, leaving 14 bases between them. The CDR3 has 15 residues. Germline V gene sequence: CDR1 MNHNY, CDR2 SVGAGI (reference sequence). DNA for the CDR3: TGTGCCAGCAGTTCGGAACGCGCCCTAAACACTGAAGCTTTCTTT. The encoded protein is CASSSERALNTEAFF.

The chain has TRBV6-5 and TRBJ2-7; the D gene is possibly TRBD2 (5 bases). The germline CDR1 and CDR2 sequences are MNHEY and SVGAGI. CDR3 length: 12 amino acids. Trimming took 2 bases from V and 7 from J, leaving 9 bases between them. The CDR3 sequence: CASSYPSGEQYF. As DNA, the CDR3 is TGTGCCAGCAGTTACCCCTCGGGGGAGCAGTACTTC.

This chain joins TRBV18 and TRBJ1-1, with a weak D call TRBD1 (5 bases). This CDR3 is 17 amino acids long. Per germline, CDR1 KGHSH and CDR2 LQKENI. V lost 4 bases to trimming and J lost 0 bases, with 18 bases between them. The CDR3 region has the DNA TGTGCCAGCTCACGAAAACTAACAGGTCAGATGAACACTGAAGCTTTCTTT. Its translation is CASSRKLTGQMNTEAFF.

This rearrangement joins TRBV6-6 to TRBJ2-5; D remains unclear. The germline V gene encodes CDR1 MNHNY and CDR2 SVGAGI (reference sequence). The V end was cut by 0 bases, the J end by 7 bases, with 15 bases between. CDR3 length: 15 residues. CDR3 sequence: CASSYSSVAIGTQYF. The DNA for the CDR3 is TGTGCCAGCAGTTACTCCTCGGTTGCGATCGGGACCCAGTACTTC.

This clone was counted once. This chain joins TRBV5-1 and TRBJ2-5, with 7 bases identical to TRBD1. This CDR3 comprises 14 residues. The V and J ends lost 2 bases and 5 bases, in that order; junction bases with no gene match: 6. CDR1 and CDR2 (germline): SGHRS, YFSETQ. The CDR3 spells CASSLYRGGETQYF. The CDR3 region has the DNA TGCGCCAGCAGCTTATACAGGGGTGGGGAGACCCAGTACTTC.

The chain employs TRBV30 and TRBJ1-3, with unresolved D. V was trimmed by 7 bases and J by 0 bases, leaving 10 bases between them. Germline CDR1 GTSNPN, CDR2 SVGIG (reference sequence). This CDR3 has 13 residues. The CDR3 is CASGRYSGNTIYF. CDR3 bases: TGTGCCTCCGGACGGTACTCTGGAAACACCATATATTTT.

Only one count was recorded for this clone. The V gene is TRBV5-1, the J gene TRBJ1-1; 7 bases line up with TRBD1. Germline CDR1 SGHRS, CDR2 YFSETQ. V dropped 0 bases and J dropped 1; count of bases not matched to a gene: 6. This CDR3 contains 16 residues. For the CDR3, the DNA is TGCGCCAGCAGCTTGGGTCCGACAGGGCAGAACACTGAAGCTTTCTTT. The encoded protein is CASSLGPTGQNTEAFF.

This chain connects TRBV10-1 to TRBJ2-3; tentative D call: TRBD2 (6 bases). The V gene's germline CDR1 is WNHNN and CDR2 SYGVQD (reference sequence). This CDR3 is 16 amino acids long. The V end lost 0 bases, the J end lost 2 bases, and 12 bases lay between the germline ends. CDR3 amino acids: CASSESLARTTDTQYF. CDR3 bases: TGCGCCAGCAGTGAGTCCCTAGCGCGCACCACAGATACGCAGTATTTT.

This clone was detected a few times. This chain uses TRBV2 with TRBJ1-2, with D unclear. Looked up from germline, CDR1 is SNHLY and CDR2 is FYNNEI. The V and J ends lost 2 bases and 8 bases respectively, with 9 bases between them. This CDR3 is built from 12 residues. The CDR3 is CASSENLAGYTF. The CDR3 coding sequence is TGTGCCAGCAGTGAAAATCTTGCAGGCTACACCTTC.

The rearrangement links TRBV5-1 to TRBJ1-1; 11 nucleotides align to TRBD1. This CDR3 region has 15 residues. Trimming cost V 4 bases and J 6 bases; bases outside gene matches: 8. Germline lookup yields CDR1 SGHRS and CDR2 YFSETQ. The CDR3 nucleotides are TGCGCCAGCAGCCGAGGACAGGGGGCATTCGCTGAAGCTTTCTTT. Its protein is CASSRGQGAFAEAFF.

This rearrangement joins TRBV18 to TRBJ2-3; D not resolved. V was trimmed by 3 bases and J by 1 base, leaving 5 bases between them. Germline V gives CDR1 KGHSH, CDR2 LQKENI. The CDR3 has 13 amino acids. CDR3 amino acids: CASSPQRTDTQYF. The CDR3 coding sequence is TGTGCCAGCTCACCCCAGCGCACAGATACGCAGTATTTT.

The V and J genes are TRBV11-2 and TRBJ1-2; D ambiguous. The germline CDR1 and CDR2 sequences are SGHAT and FQNNGV. The CDR3 is 14 residues long. V was pared by 5 bases and J by 4 bases, with 14 bases between. The CDR3 loop reads CASSPLNIGYGYTF. Here the CDR3 DNA reads TGTGCCAGCAGCCCCCTTAACATCGGCTATGGCTACACCTTC.

This clone has more than one count but fewer than ten. V usage is TRBV30 and J usage is TRBJ2-5; possibly TRBD2 for D (6 bases). The CDR3 contains 11 residues. V lost 6 bases and J 3 bases, leaving 8 bases between the germline ends. Germline V gives CDR1 GTSNPN, CDR2 SVGIG (reference sequence). The CDR3 DNA reads as TGTGCCTGTAGCGGAGAAGAGACCCAGTACTTC. Translation gives CACSGEETQYF.

The CDR3 loop is CASSPDRAFSPLHF. CDR3 nucleotides: TGCGCCAGCAGCCCGGACAGGGCTTTTTCACCCCTCCACTTT. The rearrangement links TRBV5-1 to TRBJ1-6; TRBD1 aligns across 8 bases. Trimming at V came to 4 bases and at J to 9 bases, leaving 6 bases not matched to a gene. The length of the CDR3 is 14 residues. Germline V gene lookup returns CDR1 SGHRS and CDR2 YFSETQ.

V is TRBV7-9 and J is TRBJ2-3, with D unclear. Germline CDR1 is SEHNR and CDR2 is FQNEAQ (reference sequence). This CDR3 spans 13 amino acids. Trimming removed 6 bases from V and 6 bases from J, with 13 bases in between. This chain's CDR3 is CASSLEPRDTQYF. The CDR3 nucleotides read TGTGCCAGCAGTTTGGAACCCCGGGATACGCAGTATTTT.

The chain joins TRBV5-4 to TRBJ2-5, with 8 bases identical to TRBD1. The CDR3 is 16 residues long. V trimming: 4 bases; J trimming: 4 bases; junction bases outside the gene matches: 12. Germline lookup yields CDR1 SGHNT and CDR2 YYREEE (reference sequence). For the CDR3, the DNA is TGTGCCAGCAGCCCGGACCCCGCAGGGGGCATAGAGACCCAGTACTTC. It yields the protein CASSPDPAGGIETQYF.

A note on this clone: Other DNA sequences in the same sample also yield this CDR3. V usage is TRBV2 and J usage is TRBJ1-3; D gene ambiguous. The CDR3 is 12 residues long. V was clipped by 4 bases and J by 4 bases, with 5 bases between them. In germline, CDR1 is SNHLY, CDR2 FYNNEI. CDR3 region: CASSVGGNTIYF. Written as DNA, the CDR3 is TGTGCCAGCAGTGTCGGGGGAAACACCATATATTTT.